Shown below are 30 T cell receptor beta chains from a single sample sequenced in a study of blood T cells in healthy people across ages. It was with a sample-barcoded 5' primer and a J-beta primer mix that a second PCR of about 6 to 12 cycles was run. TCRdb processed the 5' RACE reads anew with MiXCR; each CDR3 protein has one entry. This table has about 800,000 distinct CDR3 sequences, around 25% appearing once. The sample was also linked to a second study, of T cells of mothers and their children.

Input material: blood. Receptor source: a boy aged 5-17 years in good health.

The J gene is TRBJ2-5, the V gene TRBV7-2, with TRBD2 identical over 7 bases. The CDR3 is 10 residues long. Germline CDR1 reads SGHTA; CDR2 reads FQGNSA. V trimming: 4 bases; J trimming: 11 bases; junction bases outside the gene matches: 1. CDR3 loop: CASSSGGQYF. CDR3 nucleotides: TGTGCCAGCAGCTCGGGGGGTCAGTACTTC.

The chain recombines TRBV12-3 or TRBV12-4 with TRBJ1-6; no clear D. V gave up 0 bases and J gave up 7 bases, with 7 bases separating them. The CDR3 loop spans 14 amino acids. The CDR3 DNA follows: TGTGCCAGCAGTTTAGCGGGCCCGAATTCACCCCTCCACTTT. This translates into CASSLAGPNSPLHF.

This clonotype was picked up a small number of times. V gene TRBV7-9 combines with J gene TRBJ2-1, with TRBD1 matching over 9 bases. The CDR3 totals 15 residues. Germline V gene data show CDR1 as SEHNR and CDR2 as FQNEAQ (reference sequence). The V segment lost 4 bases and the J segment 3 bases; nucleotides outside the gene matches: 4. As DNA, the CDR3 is TGTGCCAGCAGCTATAAGACAGGGGGCTACAATGAGCAGTTCTTC. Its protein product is CASSYKTGGYNEQFF.

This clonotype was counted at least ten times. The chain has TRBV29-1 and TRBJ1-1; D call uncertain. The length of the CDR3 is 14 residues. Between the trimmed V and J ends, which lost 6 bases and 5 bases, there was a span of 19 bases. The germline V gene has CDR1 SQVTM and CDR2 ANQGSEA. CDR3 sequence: CSVVELGDLTEAFF. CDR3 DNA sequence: TGCAGCGTGGTTGAGCTAGGTGACCTTACTGAAGCTTTCTTT.

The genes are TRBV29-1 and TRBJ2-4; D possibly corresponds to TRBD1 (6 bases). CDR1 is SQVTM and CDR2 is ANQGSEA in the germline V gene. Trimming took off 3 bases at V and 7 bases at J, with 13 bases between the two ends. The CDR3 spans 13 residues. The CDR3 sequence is CSVDNREWNIQYF. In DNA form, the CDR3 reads TGCAGCGTTGATAACAGGGAGTGGAACATTCAGTACTTC.

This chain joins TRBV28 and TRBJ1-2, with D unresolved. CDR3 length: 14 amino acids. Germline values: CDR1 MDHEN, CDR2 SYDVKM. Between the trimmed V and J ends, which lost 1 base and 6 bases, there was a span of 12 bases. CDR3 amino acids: CASSLLGVPHGYTF. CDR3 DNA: TGTGCCAGCAGTTTATTAGGTGTGCCGCATGGCTACACCTTC.

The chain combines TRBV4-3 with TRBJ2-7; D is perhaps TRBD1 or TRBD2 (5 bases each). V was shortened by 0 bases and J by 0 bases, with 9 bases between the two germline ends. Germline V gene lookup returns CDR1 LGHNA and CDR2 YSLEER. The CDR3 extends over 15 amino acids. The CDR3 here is CASSQDGTVSYEQYF. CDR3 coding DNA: TGCGCCAGCAGCCAAGATGGGACGGTCTCCTACGAGCAGTACTTC.

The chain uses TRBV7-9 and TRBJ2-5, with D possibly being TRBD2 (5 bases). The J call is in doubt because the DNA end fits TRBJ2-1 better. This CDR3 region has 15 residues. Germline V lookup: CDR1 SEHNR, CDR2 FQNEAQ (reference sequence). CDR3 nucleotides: TGTGCCAGCAGCGTACGAGAGACTAAAGAAAATGAGCAGTTCTTC. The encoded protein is CASSVRETKENEQFF.

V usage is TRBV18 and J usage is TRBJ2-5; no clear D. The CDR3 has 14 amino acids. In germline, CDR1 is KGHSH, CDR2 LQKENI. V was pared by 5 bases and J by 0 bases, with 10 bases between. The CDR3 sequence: CASSSRLDQETQYF. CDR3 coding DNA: TGTGCCAGCTCAAGTCGTCTGGACCAAGAGACCCAGTACTTC. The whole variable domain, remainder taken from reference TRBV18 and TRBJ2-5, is NAGVMQNPRHLVRRRGQEARLRCSPMKGHSHVYWYRQLPEEGLKFMVYLQKENIIDESGMPKERFSAEFPKEGPSILRIQQVVRGDSAAYFCASSSRLDQETQYFGPGTRLLVL.

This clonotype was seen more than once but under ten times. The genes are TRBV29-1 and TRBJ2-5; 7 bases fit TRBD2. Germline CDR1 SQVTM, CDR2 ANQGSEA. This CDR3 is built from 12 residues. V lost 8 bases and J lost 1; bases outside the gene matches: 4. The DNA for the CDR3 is TGCAGCTCAGCGGGGAGCCAAGAGACCCAGTACTTC. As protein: CSSAGSQETQYF.

CDR3 in amino acids: CASSPGVQGTVAKNIQYF. CDR3 coding DNA: TGTGCCAGCAGCCCGGGCGTACAGGGGACGGTAGCCAAAAACATTCAGTACTTC. This rearrangement joins TRBV28 to TRBJ2-4; 7 bases are a match to TRBD1. Germline CDR1 and CDR2: MDHEN and SYDVKM. This CDR3 is 18 amino acids long. V lost 6 bases, J lost 0 bases, and 14 bases stayed unmatched.

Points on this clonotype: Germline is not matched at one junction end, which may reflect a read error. The CDR3 sequence is CVSSAQPSGANVLTF. CDR3 in DNA: TGTGTCAGCAGCGCTCAGCCCTCTGGGGCCAACGTCCTGACTTTC. The V call is TRBV7-9, the J call TRBJ2-6; D gene unclear. The CDR3 is 15 residues long. CDR1 SEHNR and CDR2 FQNEAQ come from the germline V gene (reference sequence).

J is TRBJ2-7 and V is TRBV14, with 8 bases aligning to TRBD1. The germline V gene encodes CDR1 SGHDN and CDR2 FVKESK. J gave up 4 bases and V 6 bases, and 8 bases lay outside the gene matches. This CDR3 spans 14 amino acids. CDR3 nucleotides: TGTGCCAGCAGTGAGGGGACAGGACAGTACGAGCAGTACTTC. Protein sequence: CASSEGTGQYEQYF. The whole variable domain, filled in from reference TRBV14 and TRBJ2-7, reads EAGVTQFPSHSVIEKGQTVTLRCDPISGHDNLYWYRRVMGKEIKFLLHFVKESKQDESGMPNNRFLAERTGGTYSTLKVQPAELEDSGVYFCASSEGTGQYEQYFGPGTRLTVT.

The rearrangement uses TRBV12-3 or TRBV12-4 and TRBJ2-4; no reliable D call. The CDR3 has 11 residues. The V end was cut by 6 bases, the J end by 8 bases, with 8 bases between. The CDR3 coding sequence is TGTGCCAGCAGGGCCTTGTACATTCAGTACTTC. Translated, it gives CASRALYIQYF.

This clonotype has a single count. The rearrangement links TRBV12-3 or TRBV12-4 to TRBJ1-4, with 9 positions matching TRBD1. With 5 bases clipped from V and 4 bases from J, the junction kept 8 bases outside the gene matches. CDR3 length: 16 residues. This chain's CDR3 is CASSDTQGAVNEKLFF. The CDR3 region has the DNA TGTGCCAGCAGTGATACACAGGGGGCTGTTAATGAAAAACTGTTTTTT.

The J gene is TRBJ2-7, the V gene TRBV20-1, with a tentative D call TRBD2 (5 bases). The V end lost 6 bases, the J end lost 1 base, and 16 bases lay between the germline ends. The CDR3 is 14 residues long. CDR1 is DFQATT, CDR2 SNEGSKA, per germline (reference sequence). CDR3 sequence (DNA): TGCAGTGCCCCGGACTTTTCTGCTTCCTACGAGCAGTACTTC. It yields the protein CSAPDFSASYEQYF.

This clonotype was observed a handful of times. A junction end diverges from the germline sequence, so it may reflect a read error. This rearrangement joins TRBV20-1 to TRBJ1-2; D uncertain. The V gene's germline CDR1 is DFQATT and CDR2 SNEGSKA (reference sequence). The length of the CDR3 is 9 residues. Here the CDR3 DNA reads TGCAGTGCTGGAGAAGGCTACACCTTC. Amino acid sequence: CSAGEGYTF.

The CDR3 here is CASSQEYRNQPQHF. The CDR3 DNA reads as TGTGCCAGCAGCCAAGAGTATAGAAATCAGCCCCAGCATTTT. The chain links TRBV4-2 to TRBJ1-5; no definite D call. V lost 0 bases, J lost 4 bases, and 7 bases lay in between. The CDR3 sequence is 14 residues long. Germline V CDR1 and CDR2: LGHNA, YNFKEQ.

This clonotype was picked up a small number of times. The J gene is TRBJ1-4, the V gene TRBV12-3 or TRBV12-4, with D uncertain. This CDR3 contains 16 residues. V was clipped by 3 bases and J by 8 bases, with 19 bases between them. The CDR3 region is CASSFSGLGSEEKLFF. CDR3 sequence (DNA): TGTGCCAGCAGTTTCTCCGGACTGGGGAGTGAGGAAAAACTGTTTTTT.

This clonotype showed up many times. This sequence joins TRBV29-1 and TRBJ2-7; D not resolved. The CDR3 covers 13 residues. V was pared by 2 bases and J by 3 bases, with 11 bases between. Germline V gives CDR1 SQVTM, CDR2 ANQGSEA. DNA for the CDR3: TGCAGCGTTGAAATTGGGGTAGACTACGAGCAGTACTTC. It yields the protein CSVEIGVDYEQYF.

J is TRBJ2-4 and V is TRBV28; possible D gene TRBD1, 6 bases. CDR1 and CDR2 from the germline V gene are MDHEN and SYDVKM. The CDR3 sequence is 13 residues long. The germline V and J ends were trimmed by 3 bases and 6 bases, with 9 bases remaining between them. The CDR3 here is CASSFRGPNIQYF. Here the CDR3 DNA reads TGTGCCAGCAGTTTCAGGGGACCAAACATTCAGTACTTC.

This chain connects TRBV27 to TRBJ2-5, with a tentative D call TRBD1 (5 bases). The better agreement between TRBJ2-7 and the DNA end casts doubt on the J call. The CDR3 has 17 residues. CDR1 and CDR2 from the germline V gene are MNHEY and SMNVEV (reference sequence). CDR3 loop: CASSPWPYWQGKDEQYF. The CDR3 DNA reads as TGTGCCAGCAGCCCTTGGCCGTATTGGCAGGGTAAAGACGAGCAGTACTTC.

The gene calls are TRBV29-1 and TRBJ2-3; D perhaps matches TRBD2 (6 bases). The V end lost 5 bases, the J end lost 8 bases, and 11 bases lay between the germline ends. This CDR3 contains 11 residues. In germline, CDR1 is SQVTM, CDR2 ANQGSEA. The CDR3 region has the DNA TGCAGCGTTTATGGGGGAGGTACGCAGTATTTT. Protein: CSVYGGGTQYF.

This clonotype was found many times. The CDR3 spells CASSYSRTSGSKAYNEQFF. Here the CDR3 DNA reads TGTGCCAGCAGTTACTCGAGGACTAGCGGGAGTAAGGCCTACAATGAGCAGTTCTTC. The chain joins TRBV6-2 or TRBV6-3 to TRBJ2-5, with 13 bases matching TRBD2. The end of the DNA aligns better with TRBJ2-1, so the J call may be wrong. Germline CDR1 and CDR2: MNHEY and SVGEGT. CDR3 length equals 19 residues.

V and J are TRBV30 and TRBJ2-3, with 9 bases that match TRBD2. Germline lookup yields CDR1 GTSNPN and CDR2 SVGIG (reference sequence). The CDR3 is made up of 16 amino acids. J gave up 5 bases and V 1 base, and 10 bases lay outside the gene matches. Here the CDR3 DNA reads TGTGCCTGGAGTGGAGGCGGGGGGGCCTATCAAGATACGCAGTATTTT. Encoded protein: CAWSGGGGAYQDTQYF. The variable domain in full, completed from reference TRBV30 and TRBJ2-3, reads SQTIHQWPATLVQPVGSPLSLECTVEGTSNPNLYWYRQAAGRGLQLLFYSVGIGQISSEVPQNLSASRPQDRQFILSSKKLLLSDSGFYLCAWSGGGGAYQDTQYFGPGTRLTVL.

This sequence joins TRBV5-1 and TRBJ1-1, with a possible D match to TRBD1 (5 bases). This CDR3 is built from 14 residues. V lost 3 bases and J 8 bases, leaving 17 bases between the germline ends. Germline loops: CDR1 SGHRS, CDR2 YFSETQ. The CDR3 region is CASSWQDGGTEAFF. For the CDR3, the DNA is TGCGCCAGCAGCTGGCAGGACGGGGGAACAGAAGCTTTCTTT.

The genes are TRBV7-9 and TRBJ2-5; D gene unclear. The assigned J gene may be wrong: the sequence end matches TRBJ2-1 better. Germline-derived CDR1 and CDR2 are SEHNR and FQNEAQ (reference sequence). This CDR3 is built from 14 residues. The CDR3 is CASSLEVVETEQFF. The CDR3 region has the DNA TGTGCCAGCAGCTTAGAGGTAGTCGAGACTGAGCAGTTCTTC.

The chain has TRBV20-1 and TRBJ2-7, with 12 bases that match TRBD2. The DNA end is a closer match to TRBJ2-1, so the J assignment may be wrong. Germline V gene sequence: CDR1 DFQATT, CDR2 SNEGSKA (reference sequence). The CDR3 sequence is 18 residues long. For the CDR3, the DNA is TGCAGTGCTAGAGATTTCGAGACTAGCGGGAGCCCATTCAATGAGCAGTTCTTC. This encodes CSARDFETSGSPFNEQFF.

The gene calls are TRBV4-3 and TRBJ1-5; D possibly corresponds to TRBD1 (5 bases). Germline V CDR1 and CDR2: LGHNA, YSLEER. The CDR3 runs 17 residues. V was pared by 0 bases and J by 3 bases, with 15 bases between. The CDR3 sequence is CASSQDRASGNNQPQHF. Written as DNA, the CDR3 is TGCGCCAGCAGCCAAGATAGGGCTTCAGGGAACAATCAGCCCCAGCATTTT.

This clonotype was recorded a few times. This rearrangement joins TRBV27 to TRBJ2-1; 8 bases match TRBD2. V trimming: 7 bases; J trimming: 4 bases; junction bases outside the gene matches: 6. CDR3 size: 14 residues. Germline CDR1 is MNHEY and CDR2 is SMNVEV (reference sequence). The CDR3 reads CASKELAAYNEQFF. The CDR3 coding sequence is TGTGCCAGCAAAGAACTAGCGGCTTACAATGAGCAGTTCTTC.